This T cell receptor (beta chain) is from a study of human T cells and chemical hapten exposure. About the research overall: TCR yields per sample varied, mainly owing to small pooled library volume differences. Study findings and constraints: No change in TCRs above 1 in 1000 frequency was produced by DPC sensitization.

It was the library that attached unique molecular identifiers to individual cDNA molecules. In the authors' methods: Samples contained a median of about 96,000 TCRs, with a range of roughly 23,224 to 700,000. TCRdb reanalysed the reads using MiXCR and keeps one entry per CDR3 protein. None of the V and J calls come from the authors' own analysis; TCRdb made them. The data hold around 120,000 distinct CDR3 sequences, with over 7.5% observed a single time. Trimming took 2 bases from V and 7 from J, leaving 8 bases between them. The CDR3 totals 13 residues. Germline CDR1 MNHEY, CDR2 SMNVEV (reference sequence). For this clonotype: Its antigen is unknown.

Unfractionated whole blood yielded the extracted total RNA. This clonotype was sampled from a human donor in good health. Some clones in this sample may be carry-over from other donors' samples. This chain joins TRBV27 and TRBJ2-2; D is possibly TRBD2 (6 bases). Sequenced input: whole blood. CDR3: CASSLGGIGELFF. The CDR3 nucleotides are TGTGCCAGCAGTTTAGGAGGGATCGGGGAGCTGTTTTTT.